These 10 T cell receptor beta chains were all obtained from the same sample, sequenced in a study of cytomegalovirus exposure and HLA in healthy donors. PCR amplification relied on 60 Vbeta primers (plus 13 Jbeta primers). Sequenced by immunoSEQ multiplex PCR; TCRdb stores in-frame clones only, minus some. Of under 200,000 clones in the sample, around 80% were seen once. Source material: PBMCs. All receptors derive from a man between 18 and 35 years old in good health and CMV-seropositive.

The rearrangement uses TRBV5-1 and TRBJ2-2, with 8 bases that match TRBD1. The junction had 10 bases not matched to a gene; V was cut back by 6 bases and J by 3 bases. Germline V gene lookup returns CDR1 SGHRS and CDR2 YFSETQ. The CDR3 is made up of 16 amino acids. CDR3 sequence (DNA): TGCGCCAGCACCCAGACAGGGGTTCTTGACACCGGGGAGCTGTTTTTT. It translates to CASTQTGVLDTGELFF.

The chain uses TRBV10-3 and TRBJ2-2; 14 bases match TRBD2. The trim removed 6 bases at V and 3 bases at J, leaving 9 bases unmatched. Germline assignment: CDR1 ENHRY and CDR2 SYGVKD. CDR3 length: 18 residues. CDR3 in amino acids: CAISRTSGGRGDTGELFF. The CDR3 region has the DNA TGTGCCATCAGCCGGACTAGCGGGGGGCGGGGGGACACCGGGGAGCTGTTTTTT.

In this sample, this clone turned up once. The chain couples TRBV29-1 to TRBJ2-7, with 9 bases lining up with TRBD2. The CDR3 is 12 residues long. With V trimmed by 7 bases and J by 2 bases, 3 bases remained unmatched. CDR1 is SQVTM and CDR2 is ANQGSEA in the germline V gene. DNA of the CDR3: TGCAGCGCTGCGGGGGGGCCCTACGAGCAGTACTTC. Protein sequence: CSAAGGPYEQYF.

The J gene is TRBJ2-7, the V gene TRBV7-8; 8 nucleotides align to TRBD2. CDR1 is SGHVS, CDR2 FQNEAQ, per germline. This CDR3 comprises 16 residues. The ends lost 3 bases at V and 3 bases at J; junction bases unmatched: 10. The CDR3 DNA follows: TGTGCCAGCAGCTTTAGGGCGGGGGGCTTGATCTACGAGCAGTACTTC. Translating gives CASSFRAGGLIYEQYF.

The chain couples TRBV6-5 to TRBJ1-1; the D gene is possibly TRBD1 (5 bases). Trimming left V 4 bases short and J 2 bases short, with 11 bases between. The V gene's germline CDR1 is MNHEY and CDR2 SVGAGI. This CDR3 has 14 amino acids. Here the CDR3 reads CASSLSTDNTEAFF. The DNA for the CDR3 is TGTGCCAGCAGTTTGTCGACAGACAACACTGAAGCTTTCTTT.

The chain uses TRBV15 and TRBJ2-7; 9 bases match TRBD1. The CDR3 loop spans 16 amino acids. CDR1 is LNHNV and CDR2 is YYDKDF in the germline V gene (reference sequence). The V gene end was trimmed by 5 bases and the J gene end by 7 bases; junction bases not matched to a gene: 15. The CDR3 DNA is TGTGCCACCAGCGGAGTTGGAACCGGGACAGGGCGAGAGCAGTACTTC. Translating gives CATSGVGTGTGREQYF.

This chain connects TRBV4-2 to TRBJ1-1; a weak D match, TRBD1 (5 bases). Germline V gene sequence: CDR1 LGHNA, CDR2 YNFKEQ. The V and J ends lost 1 base and 6 bases respectively, with 18 bases between them. The CDR3 covers 16 residues. The CDR3 DNA reads as TGTGCCAGCAGCCAAGGCTCGGGGGATGGGAGTCCTGAAGCTTTCTTT. It codes for CASSQGSGDGSPEAFF.

This rearrangement joins TRBV29-1 to TRBJ2-4; the match to TRBD1 covers 7 bases. The CDR3 runs to 11 residues. Germline-derived CDR1 and CDR2 are SQVTM and ANQGSEA. The V and J ends lost 4 bases and 6 bases, in that order; junction bases with no gene match: 0. The CDR3 DNA reads TGCAGCGTTGGACAGGGAAACATTCAGTACTTC. Amino acid sequence: CSVGQGNIQYF.

The rearrangement uses TRBV4-1 and TRBJ2-2; TRBD2 might be the D (6 bases). CDR3 size: 17 residues. V was pared by 4 bases and J by 2 bases, with 17 bases between. Germline-derived CDR1 and CDR2 are MGHRA and YSYEKL. CDR3 coding DNA: TGCGCCAGCAGCCCCCCTCATGGAGGGACTAACACCGGGGAGCTGTTTTTT. Its translation: CASSPPHGGTNTGELFF.

The rearrangement joins TRBV5-1 to TRBJ2-1; 9 bases fit TRBD1. The CDR3 consists of 15 residues. The germline V gene has CDR1 SGHRS and CDR2 YFSETQ. With V trimmed by 7 bases and J by 1 base, 6 bases remained unmatched. In DNA form, the CDR3 reads TGCGCCAGCGTTAATGGACAGGGGTCCTACAATGAGCAGTTCTTC. This translates into CASVNGQGSYNEQFF.